Reported below is one TCR beta chain. Its cognate antigen is unknown. Via MiXCR, TCRdb re-called the 5' RACE reads, giving one row per CDR3 protein. Counted here are more than 400,000 distinct CDR3 sequences, about 16% occurring once; the ten biggest clones make up around 0.48%. The CDR3 is made up of 16 amino acids. Germline CDR1 reads LGHNA; CDR2 reads YNFKEQ. J gave up 0 bases and V 1 base, and 3 bases lay outside the gene matches. The data derive from a study of identical twins. General study findings and limits: One should note that invariant MAIT and iNKT cells could partly confound zero-insertion analyses.

These data also featured in a second study, about yellow fever vaccine responses in identical twins.

The sequence derives from a woman in her late teens or twenties in good health. The chain joins TRBV4-2 to TRBJ2-3; 8 bases match TRBD2. The specimen was CD4+ T cells sorted from blood. CDR3 nucleotide sequence: TGTGCCAGCAGCCAAGGCGGGGGGCCTAGCACAGATACGCAGTATTTT. This codes for CASSQGGGPSTDTQYF.